This T cell receptor (beta chain) stems from a study of identical twins. To note about this clonotype: Its antigen remains unidentified.

TCRdb recomputed calls from the 5' RACE reads with MiXCR, one row per CDR3 protein. The sample has about 790,000 distinct CDR3 sequences; roughly 18% are singletons. Study results and caveats: Abundant cord blood beta clonotypes carried fewer insertions; memory repertoires showed none. Low generation probability was overrepresented in out-of-frame alpha sequences shared by twins.

Trimming cost V 7 bases and J 6 bases, with 14 bases left between them. This CDR3 region has 13 residues. These data were likewise used in another study, on T cells expressing NK-cell markers.

This TCR came from a woman younger than 30 in good health. The J gene is TRBJ2-3, the V gene TRBV12-3 or TRBV12-4; D not certain. Sequences were obtained from PBMCs. The CDR3 is CASNLNPPDTQYF. CDR3 coding DNA: TGTGCCAGCAACCTTAACCCCCCTGATACGCAGTATTTT.